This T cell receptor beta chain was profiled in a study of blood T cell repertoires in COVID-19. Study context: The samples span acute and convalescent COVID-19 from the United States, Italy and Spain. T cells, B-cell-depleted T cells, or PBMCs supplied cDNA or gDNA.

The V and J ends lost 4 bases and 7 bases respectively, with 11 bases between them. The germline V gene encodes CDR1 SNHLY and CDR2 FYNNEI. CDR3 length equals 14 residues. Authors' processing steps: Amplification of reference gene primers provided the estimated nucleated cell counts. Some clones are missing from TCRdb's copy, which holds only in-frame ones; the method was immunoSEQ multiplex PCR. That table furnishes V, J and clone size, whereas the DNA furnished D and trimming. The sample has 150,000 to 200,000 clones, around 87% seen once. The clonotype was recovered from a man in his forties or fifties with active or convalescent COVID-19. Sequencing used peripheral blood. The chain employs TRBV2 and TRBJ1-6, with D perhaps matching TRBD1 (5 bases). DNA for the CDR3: TGTGCCAGCAGTGCGGGCAGGGCGAATTCACCCCTCCACTTT. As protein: CASSAGRANSPLHF.